These 20 T cell receptor beta chains were sequenced from one sample in a study of shared clonotypes between healthy human individuals. The table came from immunoSEQ multiplex PCR; TCRdb's copy has only in-frame clones and leaves some out. This sample has over a million clones, with roughly 96% found just once. Sequencing was performed on naive CD4+ T cells sorted from blood. The subset here: CD45RA+ positively selected. The receptors were gathered from a young man in good health.

The rearrangement joins TRBV9 to TRBJ1-1; 7 bases agree with TRBD1. Germline lookup yields CDR1 SGDLS and CDR2 YYNGEE. The junction had 8 bases not matched to a gene; V was cut back by 3 bases and J by 0 bases. CDR3 length: 16 residues. DNA for the CDR3: TGTGCCAGCAGCGGAGATAGGGGACAGCTGAACACTGAAGCTTTCTTT. Its translation: CASSGDRGQLNTEAFF.

The rearrangement uses TRBV28 and TRBJ1-5, with D tentatively TRBD1 (6 bases). V was cut by 3 bases and J by 3 bases, with 15 bases left in between. This CDR3 has 16 residues. Germline V gene data show CDR1 as MDHEN and CDR2 as SYDVKM. The CDR3 DNA is TGTGCCAGCAGTTTGTCGGACAGAAGAGACAATCAGCCCCAGCATTTT. Protein product: CASSLSDRRDNQPQHF.

CDR3 sequence reads: CAVREFANTGELFF. CDR3 nucleotide sequence: TGTGCCGTCAGGGAATTTGCGAACACCGGGGAGCTGTTTTTT. The chain has TRBV6-4 and TRBJ2-2, with D tentatively TRBD1 (5 bases). The V end was cut by 11 bases, the J end by 0 bases, with 13 bases between. The CDR3 runs to 14 residues. Germline V gene data show CDR1 as MRHNA and CDR2 as SNTAGT.

The rearrangement uses TRBV7-2 and TRBJ2-3; 7 bases line up with TRBD2. The germline V gene encodes CDR1 SGHTA and CDR2 FQGNSA. The CDR3 has 15 amino acids. V was pared by 1 base and J by 4 bases, with 5 bases of the junction left unmatched. CDR3 sequence reads: CASSLGTSRSDTQYF. CDR3 nucleotides: TGTGCCAGCAGCTTAGGGACTAGTAGGTCAGATACGCAGTATTTT.

This rearrangement joins TRBV7-9 to TRBJ2-7; D is ambiguous. Trimming cost V 5 bases and J 0 bases, with 8 bases left between them. The CDR3 totals 13 residues. Germline lookup yields CDR1 SEHNR and CDR2 FQNEAQ (reference sequence). The CDR3 here is CASSKLSSYEQYF. The CDR3 bases are TGTGCCAGCAGCAAGCTGAGCTCCTACGAGCAGTACTTC.

Notes on this clone: Other DNA sequences from this sample encode an identical CDR3 as well. The chain uses TRBV5-4 and TRBJ2-5, with D hard to call. V was trimmed by 1 base and J by 5 bases, leaving 6 bases between them. The germline V gene has CDR1 SGHNT and CDR2 YYREEE (reference sequence). The CDR3 runs 12 residues. The CDR3 nucleotides read TGTGCCAGCAGCTTGCTCGGGGAGACCCAGTACTTC. Amino acids: CASSLLGETQYF.

This chain connects TRBV4-3 to TRBJ2-2, with 7 positions matching TRBD1. Germline V gene sequence: CDR1 LGHNA, CDR2 YSLEER. The CDR3 is 18 residues long. V trimming: 0 bases; J trimming: 4 bases; junction bases outside the gene matches: 11. The CDR3 protein is CASSQDIMRGPITGELFF. DNA of the CDR3: TGCGCCAGCAGCCAAGATATTATGAGGGGGCCTATCACCGGGGAGCTGTTTTTT.

On this clone itself: Other DNA variants within this sample encode the same CDR3. The chain is built from TRBV9 and TRBJ2-1; D is unresolved. Trimming took 0 bases from V and 0 from J, leaving 7 bases between them. There are 15 residues in the CDR3. Germline CDR1 and CDR2: SGDLS and YYNGEE. The CDR3 DNA follows: TGTGCCAGCAGCGTAGAAGTATACTCCTACAATGAGCAGTTCTTC. Translating it yields CASSVEVYSYNEQFF.

The V call is TRBV18, the J call TRBJ2-7; D tentatively fits TRBD1 or TRBD2 (5 bases each). CDR3 length: 15 amino acids. Trimming shortened V by 3 bases and J by 3 bases, and 15 bases separated the two germline ends. The germline gives CDR1 KGHSH, CDR2 LQKENI. CDR3 sequence: CASSPTGTAFYEQYF. In DNA form, the CDR3 reads TGTGCCAGCTCACCCACCGGGACGGCCTTCTACGAGCAGTACTTC. Full variable domain (remainder filled in from reference TRBV18 and TRBJ2-7): NAGVMQNPRHLVRRRGQEARLRCSPMKGHSHVYWYRQLPEEGLKFMVYLQKENIIDESGMPKERFSAEFPKEGPSILRIQQVVRGDSAAYFCASSPTGTAFYEQYFGPGTRLTVT.

The V gene is TRBV5-8, the J gene TRBJ1-2, with TRBD1 matching over 8 bases. V shed 2 bases, J shed 8 bases, and the junction held 14 bases outside the gene matches. This CDR3 spans 16 amino acids. Germline V CDR1 and CDR2: SGHTS, YDEGEE. In nucleotides, the CDR3 is TGTGCCAGCAGCTTAATGGACAGGGCGGGGACAATCGGCTACACCTTC. This encodes CASSLMDRAGTIGYTF.

The V call is TRBV6-6, the J call TRBJ2-7; 8 bases match TRBD2. CDR3 length equals 13 residues. V gave up 4 bases and J gave up 4 bases; unmatched junction bases: 3. CDR1 MNHNY and CDR2 SVGAGI come from the germline V gene (reference sequence). DNA of the CDR3: TGTGCCAGCAGTTTCCTAGCGGGTTACGAGCAGTACTTC. Translated, it gives CASSFLAGYEQYF.

CDR3 coding DNA: TGTGCCAGCAGTTACAGGGAACGCACAGATACGCAGTATTTT. It encodes CASSYRERTDTQYF. The rearrangement uses TRBV6-5 and TRBJ2-3; D ambiguous. This CDR3 spans 14 amino acids. Trimming shortened V by 2 bases and J by 1 base, and 7 bases separated the two germline ends. The germline CDR1 and CDR2 sequences are MNHEY and SVGAGI.

V is TRBV6-1 and J is TRBJ1-2; D is uncertain. This CDR3 has 15 amino acids. The V end was cut by 0 bases, the J end by 8 bases, with 16 bases between. Per germline, CDR1 MNHNS and CDR2 SASEGT. As DNA, the CDR3 is TGTGCCAGCAGTGAAGCGGGCGGATCGGGTGGCGGCTACACCTTC. Translating it yields CASSEAGGSGGGYTF.

This chain connects TRBV10-3 to TRBJ2-1; perhaps TRBD1 as D (5 bases). The CDR3 spans 13 residues. V lost 3 bases to trimming and J lost 8 bases, with 11 bases between them. Germline CDR1 and CDR2: ENHRY and SYGVKD. The DNA for the CDR3 is TGTGCCATCAGTGATCAGGGTATCGATGAGCAGTTCTTC. Amino acids: CAISDQGIDEQFF.

The genes are TRBV15 and TRBJ2-7; the match to TRBD2 covers 8 bases. Germline V CDR1 and CDR2: LNHNV, YYDKDF (reference sequence). Trimming took 3 bases from V and 3 from J; bases not matched to a gene: 4. The CDR3 has 14 amino acids. The CDR3 DNA sequence: TGTGCCACCAGCAGCGAGGCGGGGGGCTACGAGCAGTACTTC. Encoded protein: CATSSEAGGYEQYF.

This chain connects TRBV25-1 to TRBJ2-2; 8 bases map to TRBD1. The CDR3 extends over 16 amino acids. Unmatched junction bases numbered 8, after V lost 3 bases and J lost 5 bases. Germline V gene lookup returns CDR1 MGHDK and CDR2 SYGVNS. The CDR3 sequence is CASSDPRTGQTGELFF. The CDR3 DNA reads TGTGCCAGCAGTGACCCCAGGACAGGGCAGACCGGGGAGCTGTTTTTT.

CDR3 region: CASMRGRAKYEQYF. CDR3 in DNA: TGTGCCAGCATGAGGGGGAGGGCTAAATACGAGCAGTACTTC. The chain is built from TRBV28 and TRBJ2-7; D is perhaps TRBD2 (7 bases). CDR1 is MDHEN and CDR2 is SYDVKM in the germline V gene. The V end lost 7 bases, the J end lost 4 bases, and 17 bases lay between the germline ends. The CDR3 loop spans 14 amino acids.

This chain uses TRBV6-1 with TRBJ1-5; the D is unclear. Germline V gene sequence: CDR1 MNHNS, CDR2 SASEGT. CDR3 length equals 15 residues. The V end was cut by 4 bases, the J end by 4 bases, with 14 bases between. CDR3 region: CASSGAGGGNQPQHF. CDR3 nucleotides: TGTGCCAGCAGTGGTGCAGGTGGAGGAAATCAGCCCCAGCATTTT.

As for this clone: The same CDR3 arises from other DNA sequences in this sample as well. This chain uses TRBV18 with TRBJ2-1; TRBD2 matches at 10 bases. Germline trimming cut 6 bases from V and 2 bases from J; bases unmatched to any gene: 7. Germline lookup yields CDR1 KGHSH and CDR2 LQKENI. The CDR3 contains 16 residues. CDR3 region: CASSPLAGVTYNEQFF. The CDR3 nucleotides read TGTGCCAGCTCGCCTCTAGCGGGAGTAACCTACAATGAGCAGTTCTTC.

The chain is built from TRBV29-1 and TRBJ1-1; D is ambiguous. Trimming took 4 bases from V and 4 from J, leaving 7 bases between them. CDR3 size: 11 residues. Looked up from germline, CDR1 is SQVTM and CDR2 is ANQGSEA. Here the CDR3 reads CSVVSPTEAFF. CDR3 DNA: TGCAGCGTTGTGTCGCCCACTGAAGCTTTCTTT.